This TCR beta chain was obtained from a study of T cell responses to AZD1222 COVID-19 vaccine. Overall study findings and caveats: Donor demographics were predominantly white British with a female majority; clonal diversity may be underestimated. Vaccine-associated CD4 TCRs spanned spike, dominant at 160-218 and 743-854. The peak T cell response came first, and repertoires were sampled only after it.

On this clone itself: Its antigen is as yet unknown.

The repertoire was sequenced with immunoSEQ multiplex PCR; TCRdb's copy has only in-frame clones and lacks some. The sample holds around 200,000 clones, 70% to 90% seen once. Sequencing was performed on peripheral blood, taken 28 days after the second AZD1222 dose. The receptor comes from an adult who received the AZD1222 COVID-19 vaccine.

The CDR3 DNA reads TGTGCCAGCAGCGTAGACAGTCGGGAGGGTTACGAGCAGTACTTC. It is translated as CASSVDSREGYEQYF. The rearrangement joins TRBV9 to TRBJ2-7; 8 bases fit TRBD2. Per the germline V gene, CDR1 is SGDLS and CDR2 is YYNGEE. The CDR3 is 15 amino acids. V trimming: 0 bases; J trimming: 4 bases; junction bases outside the gene matches: 6.